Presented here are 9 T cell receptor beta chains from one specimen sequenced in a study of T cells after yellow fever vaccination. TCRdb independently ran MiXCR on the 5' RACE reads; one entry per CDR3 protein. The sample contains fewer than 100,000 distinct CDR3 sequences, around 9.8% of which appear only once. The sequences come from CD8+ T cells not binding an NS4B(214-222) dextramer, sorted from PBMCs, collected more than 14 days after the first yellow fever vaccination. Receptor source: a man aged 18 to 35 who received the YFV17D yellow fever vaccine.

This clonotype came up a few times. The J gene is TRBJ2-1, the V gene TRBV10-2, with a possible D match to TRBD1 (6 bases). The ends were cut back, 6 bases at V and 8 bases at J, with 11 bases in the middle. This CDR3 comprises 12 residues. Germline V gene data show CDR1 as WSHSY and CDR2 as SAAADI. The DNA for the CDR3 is TGCGCCAGCAGGGAACAGGGTTATGAGCAGTTCTTC. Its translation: CASREQGYEQFF.

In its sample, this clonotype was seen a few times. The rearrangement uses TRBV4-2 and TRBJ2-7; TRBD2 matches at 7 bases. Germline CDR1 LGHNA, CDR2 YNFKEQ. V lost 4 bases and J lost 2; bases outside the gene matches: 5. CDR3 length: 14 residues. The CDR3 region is CASSRTGLTYEQYF. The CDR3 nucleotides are TGTGCCAGCAGCCGTACGGGACTAACCTACGAGCAGTACTTC.

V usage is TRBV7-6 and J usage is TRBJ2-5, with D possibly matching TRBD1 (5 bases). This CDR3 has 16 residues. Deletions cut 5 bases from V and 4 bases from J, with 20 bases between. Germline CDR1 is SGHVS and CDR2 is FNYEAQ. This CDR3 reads CASSPIGHHTGETQYF. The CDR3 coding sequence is TGTGCCAGCAGCCCCATTGGACACCACACGGGAGAGACCCAGTACTTC. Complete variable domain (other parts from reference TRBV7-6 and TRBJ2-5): GAGVSQSPRYKVTKRGQDVALRCDPISGHVSLYWYRQALGQGPEFLTYFNYEAQQDKSGLPNDRFSAERPEGSISTLTIQRTEQRDSAMYRCASSPIGHHTGETQYFGPGTRLLVL.

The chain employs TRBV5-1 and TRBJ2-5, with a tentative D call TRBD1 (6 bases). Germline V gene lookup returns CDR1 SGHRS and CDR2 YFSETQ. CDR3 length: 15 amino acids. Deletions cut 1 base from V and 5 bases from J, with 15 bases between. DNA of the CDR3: TGCGCCAGCAGCTTGCTGGGGGCTCGGTCCGAGACCCAGTACTTC. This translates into CASSLLGARSETQYF. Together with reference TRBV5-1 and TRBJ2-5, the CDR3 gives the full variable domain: KAGVTQTPRYLIKTRGQQVTLSCSPISGHRSVSWYQQTPGQGLQFLFEYFSETQRNKGNFPGRFSGRQFSNSRSEMNVSTLELGDSALYLCASSLLGARSETQYFGPGTRLLVL.

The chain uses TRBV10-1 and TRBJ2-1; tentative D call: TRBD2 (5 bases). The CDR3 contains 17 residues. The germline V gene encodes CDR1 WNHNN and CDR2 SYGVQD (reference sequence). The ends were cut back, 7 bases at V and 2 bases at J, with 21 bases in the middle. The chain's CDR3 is CASNFVRRGHPYNEQFF. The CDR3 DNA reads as TGCGCCAGCAACTTTGTTAGACGAGGGCACCCCTACAATGAGCAGTTCTTC.

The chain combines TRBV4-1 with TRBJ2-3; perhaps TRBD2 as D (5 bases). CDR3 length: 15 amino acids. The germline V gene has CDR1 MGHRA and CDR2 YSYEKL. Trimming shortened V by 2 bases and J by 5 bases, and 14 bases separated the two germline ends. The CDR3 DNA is TGCGCCAGCAGCCAACGAGGGCGTGCTTTAGATACGCAGTATTTT. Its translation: CASSQRGRALDTQYF.

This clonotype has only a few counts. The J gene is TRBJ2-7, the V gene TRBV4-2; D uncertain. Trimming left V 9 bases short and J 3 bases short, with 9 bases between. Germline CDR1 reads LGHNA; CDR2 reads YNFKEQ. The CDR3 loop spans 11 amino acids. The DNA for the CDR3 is TGTGCCAGTGGTGTGAACTACGAGCAGTACTTC. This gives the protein CASGVNYEQYF.

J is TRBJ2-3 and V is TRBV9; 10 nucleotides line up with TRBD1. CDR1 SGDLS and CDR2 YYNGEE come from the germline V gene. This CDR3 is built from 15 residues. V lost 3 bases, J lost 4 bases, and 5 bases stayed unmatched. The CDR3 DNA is TGTGCCAGCAGCGGAGACAGGGGGCGCGCAGATACGCAGTATTTT. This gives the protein CASSGDRGRADTQYF.

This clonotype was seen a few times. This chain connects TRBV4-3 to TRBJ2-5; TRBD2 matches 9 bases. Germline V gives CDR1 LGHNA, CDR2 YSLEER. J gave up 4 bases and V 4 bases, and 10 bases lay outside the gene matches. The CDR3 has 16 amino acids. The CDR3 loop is CASSPRLAEFGETQYF. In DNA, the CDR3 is TGCGCCAGCAGCCCCCGACTAGCGGAGTTTGGAGAGACCCAGTACTTC.